Given below is one T cell receptor (beta chain) in context. This sample is drawn from a study of graft-versus-host responses after intestinal transplantation. CDR3 length: 16 amino acids. Deletions cut 2 bases from V and 0 bases from J, with 12 bases between. Germline V gives CDR1 SGHTA, CDR2 FQGTGA. The protocol was immunoSEQ multiplex PCR, while the TCRdb copy is restricted to in-frame clones and leaves out a portion. The sample contains around 43,000 clones, around 90% of which appear only once. This TCR derives from a human patient who received an intestinal transplant, so some T cells may come from the graft donor. V usage is TRBV7-3 and J usage is TRBJ2-3, with D perhaps matching TRBD2 (5 bases). Here the sequenced sample was PBMCs, taken 524 days after transplant. For the CDR3, the DNA is TGTGCCAGCAGCTTAGGAGTAGAGCGGAGCACAGATACGCAGTATTTT. It translates to CASSLGVERSTDTQYF.